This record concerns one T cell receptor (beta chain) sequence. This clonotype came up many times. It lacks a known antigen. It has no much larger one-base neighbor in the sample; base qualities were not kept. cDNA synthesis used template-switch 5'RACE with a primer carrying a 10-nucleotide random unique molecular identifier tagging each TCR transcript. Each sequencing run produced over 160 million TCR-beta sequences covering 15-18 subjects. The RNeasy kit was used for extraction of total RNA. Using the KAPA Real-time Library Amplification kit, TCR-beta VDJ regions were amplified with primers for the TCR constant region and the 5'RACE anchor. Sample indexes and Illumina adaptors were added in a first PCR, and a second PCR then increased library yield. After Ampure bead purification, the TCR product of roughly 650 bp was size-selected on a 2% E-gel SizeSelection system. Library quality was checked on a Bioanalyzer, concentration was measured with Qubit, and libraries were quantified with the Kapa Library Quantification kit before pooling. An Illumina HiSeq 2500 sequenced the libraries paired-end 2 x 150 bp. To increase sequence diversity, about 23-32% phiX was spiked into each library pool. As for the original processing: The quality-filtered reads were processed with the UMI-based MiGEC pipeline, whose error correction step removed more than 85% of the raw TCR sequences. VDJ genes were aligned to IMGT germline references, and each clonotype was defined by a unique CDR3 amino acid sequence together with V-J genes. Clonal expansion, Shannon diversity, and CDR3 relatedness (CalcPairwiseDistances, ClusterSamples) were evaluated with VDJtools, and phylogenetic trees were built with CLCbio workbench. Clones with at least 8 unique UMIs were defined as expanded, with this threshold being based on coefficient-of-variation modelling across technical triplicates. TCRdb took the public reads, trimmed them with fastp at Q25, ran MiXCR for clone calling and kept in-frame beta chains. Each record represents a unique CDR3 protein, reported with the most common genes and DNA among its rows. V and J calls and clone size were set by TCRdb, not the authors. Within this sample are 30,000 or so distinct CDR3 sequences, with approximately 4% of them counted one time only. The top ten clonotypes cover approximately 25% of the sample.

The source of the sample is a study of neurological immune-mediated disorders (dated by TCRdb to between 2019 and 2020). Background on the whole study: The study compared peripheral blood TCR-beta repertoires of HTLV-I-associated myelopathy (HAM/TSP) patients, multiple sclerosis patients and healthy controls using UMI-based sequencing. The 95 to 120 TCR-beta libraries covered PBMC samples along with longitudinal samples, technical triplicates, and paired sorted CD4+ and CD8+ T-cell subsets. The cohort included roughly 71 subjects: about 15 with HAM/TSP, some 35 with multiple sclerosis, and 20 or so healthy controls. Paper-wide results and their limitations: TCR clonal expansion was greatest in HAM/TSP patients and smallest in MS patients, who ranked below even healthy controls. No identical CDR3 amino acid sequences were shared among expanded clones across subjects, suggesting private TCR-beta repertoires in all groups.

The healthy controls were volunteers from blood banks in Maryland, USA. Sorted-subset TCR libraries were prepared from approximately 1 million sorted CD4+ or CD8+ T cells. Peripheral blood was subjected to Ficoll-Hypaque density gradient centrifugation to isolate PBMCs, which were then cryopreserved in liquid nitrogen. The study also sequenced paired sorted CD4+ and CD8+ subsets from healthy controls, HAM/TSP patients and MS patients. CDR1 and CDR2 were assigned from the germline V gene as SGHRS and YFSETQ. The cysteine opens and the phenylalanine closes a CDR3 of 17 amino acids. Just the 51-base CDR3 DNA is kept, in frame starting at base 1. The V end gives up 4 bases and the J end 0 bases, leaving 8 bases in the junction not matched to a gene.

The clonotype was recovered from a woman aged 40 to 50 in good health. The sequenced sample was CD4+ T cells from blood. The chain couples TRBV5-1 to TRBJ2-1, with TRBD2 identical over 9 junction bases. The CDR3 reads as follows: CASSIPLAGDSYNEQFF. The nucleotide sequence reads TGCGCCAGCAGCATACCGTTAGCGGGGGACTCCTACAATGAGCAGTTCTTC. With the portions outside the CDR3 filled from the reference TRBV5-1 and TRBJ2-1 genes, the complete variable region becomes KAGVTQTPRYLIKTRGQQVTLSCSPISGHRSVSWYQQTPGQGLQFLFEYFSETQRNKGNFPGRFSGRQFSNSRSEMNVSTLELGDSALYLCASSIPLAGDSYNEQFFGPGTRLTVL.